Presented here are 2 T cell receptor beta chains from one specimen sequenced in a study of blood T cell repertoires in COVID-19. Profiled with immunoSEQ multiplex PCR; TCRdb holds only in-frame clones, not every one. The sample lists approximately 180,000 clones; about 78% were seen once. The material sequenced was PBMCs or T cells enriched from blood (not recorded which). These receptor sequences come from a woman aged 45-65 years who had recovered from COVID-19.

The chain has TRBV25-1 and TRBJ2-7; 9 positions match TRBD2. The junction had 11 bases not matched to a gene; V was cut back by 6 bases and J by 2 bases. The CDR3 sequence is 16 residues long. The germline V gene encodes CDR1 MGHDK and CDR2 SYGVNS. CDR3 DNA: TGTGCCAGCAGACGCCCCTTAGCGGGAGCCCCCTACGAGCAGTACTTC. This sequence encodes CASRRPLAGAPYEQYF.

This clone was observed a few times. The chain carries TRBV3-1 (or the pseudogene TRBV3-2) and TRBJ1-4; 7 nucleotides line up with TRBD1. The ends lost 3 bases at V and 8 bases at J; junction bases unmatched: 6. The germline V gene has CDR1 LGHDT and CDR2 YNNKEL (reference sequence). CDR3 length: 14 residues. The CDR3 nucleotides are TGTGCCAGCAGCCACGAAGGGACAGTCGAAAAACTGTTTTTT. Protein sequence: CASSHEGTVEKLFF.